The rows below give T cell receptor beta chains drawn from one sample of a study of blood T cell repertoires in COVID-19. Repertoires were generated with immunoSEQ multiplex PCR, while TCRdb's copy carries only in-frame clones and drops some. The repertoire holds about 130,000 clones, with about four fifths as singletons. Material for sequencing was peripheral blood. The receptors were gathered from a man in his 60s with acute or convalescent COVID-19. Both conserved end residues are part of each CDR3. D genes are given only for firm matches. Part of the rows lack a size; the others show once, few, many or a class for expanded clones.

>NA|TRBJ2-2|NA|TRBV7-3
TGTGCCAGCAGCTTACAGGGTCACACCGGGGAGCTGTTTTTT
CASSLQGHTGELFF
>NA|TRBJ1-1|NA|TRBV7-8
TGTGCCAGCACCGTCGCCCAGTCCCGAACTGAAGCTTTCTTT
CASTVAQSRTEAFF
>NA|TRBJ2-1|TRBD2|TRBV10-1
TGCGCCAGCAGAGAACCAGGACTAGCGGGAGGGCCCACTGAGCAGTTCTTC
CASREPGLAGGPTEQFF
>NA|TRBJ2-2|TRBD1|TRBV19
TGTGCCAGTAGTCCATTACCGGGACAGGGCACCGGGGAGCTGTTTTTT
CASSPLPGQGTGELFF
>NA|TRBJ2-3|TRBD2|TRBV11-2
TGTGCCAGCAGCTTAGGCGGGAGGATGAATACGCAGTATTTT
CASSLGGRMNTQYF
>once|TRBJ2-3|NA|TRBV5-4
TGTGCCAGCAGTTCCTGGGGGGACGCCCCGTCGCATTTT
CASSSWGDAPSHF
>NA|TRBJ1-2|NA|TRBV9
TGTGCCAGCAGCGTAGCCGGGAGTGCCTATGGCTACACCTTC
CASSVAGSAYGYTF
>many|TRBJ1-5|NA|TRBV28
TGTGCCAGCAGTTTTTATGACAGCCGGCAGCCCCAGCATTTT
CASSFYDSRQPQHF
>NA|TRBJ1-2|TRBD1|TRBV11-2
TGTGCCGGCAGCCCACGGACAGGGGAGGGCTACACCTTC
CAGSPRTGEGYTF
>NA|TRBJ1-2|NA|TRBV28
TGTGCCAGCAGCGATTCGCTGGGGCAGGGGACCAAGGGGGGCTACACCTTC
CASSDSLGQGTKGGYTF
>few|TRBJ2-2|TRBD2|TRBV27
TGTGCCAGCAGTTTAGGGTTAGCGGGAGCCTCGGGGGAGCTGTTTTTT
CASSLGLAGASGELFF
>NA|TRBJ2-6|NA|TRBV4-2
TGTGCCAGCAGCCAAGGTGGGGGGGGCCCCTCCAACGTCCTGACTTTC
CASSQGGGGPSNVLTF
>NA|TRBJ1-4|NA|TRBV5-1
TGCGCCAGCAGCTTGGCCGGAGGGGAAAGGGAAAAACTGTTTTTT
CASSLAGGEREKLFF
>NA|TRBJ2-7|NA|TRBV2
TGTGCCAGCGCACAGGGACCCCACGAGCAGTACTTC
CASAQGPHEQYF
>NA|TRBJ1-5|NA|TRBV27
TGTGCCAGCCGGATGGCGGGGGCGAGCAATCAGCCCCAGCATTTT
CASRMAGASNQPQHF
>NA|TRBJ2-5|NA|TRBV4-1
TGCGCCAGCAGCAAAAGACGAAGTTCTGGGCTCCAAGAGACCCAGTACTTC
CASSKRRSSGLQETQYF
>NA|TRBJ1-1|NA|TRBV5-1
TGCGCCAGCAGTAGGAGCCCAATGAACACTGAAGCTTTCTTT
CASSRSPMNTEAFF
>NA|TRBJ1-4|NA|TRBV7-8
TGTGCCAGCAGCCGGGACCGGGGAGAAAAACTGTTTTTT
CASSRDRGEKLFF
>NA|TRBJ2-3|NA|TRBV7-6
TGTGCCAGCAGCTTAGGGCAGTCCAGCACAGATACGCAGTATTTT
CASSLGQSSTDTQYF
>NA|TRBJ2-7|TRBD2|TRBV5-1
TGCGCCAGCAGCTTAGGGACTAGCGGATTCACCTACGAGCAGTACTTC
CASSLGTSGFTYEQYF
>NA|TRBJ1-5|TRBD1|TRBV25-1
TGTGCCAGCAGTCCAGGGGGCGAGGGCAATCAGCCCCAGCATTTT
CASSPGGEGNQPQHF
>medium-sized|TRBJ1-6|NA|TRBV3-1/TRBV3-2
TGTGCCAGCAGCCCGACAGTGTATAATTCACCCCTCCACTTT
CASSPTVYNSPLHF
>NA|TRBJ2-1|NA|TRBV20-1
TGCAGTGCCAGACGAGGTGAGCAGTTCTTC
CSARRGEQFF
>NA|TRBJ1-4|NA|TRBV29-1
TGCAGCGTTGAAAACCCCGCCGGTGCGGGTGAAAAACTGTTTTTT
CSVENPAGAGEKLFF
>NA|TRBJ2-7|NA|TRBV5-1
TGCGCCAGCAGCACTATGGACAAGACCGAGCAGTACTTC
CASSTMDKTEQYF
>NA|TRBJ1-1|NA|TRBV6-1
TGTGCCAGCAGTGAAGCGGGAGGGGGGACTGAAGCTTTCTTT
CASSEAGGGTEAFF
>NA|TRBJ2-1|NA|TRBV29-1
TGCAGCGTCGCACACTACAATGAGCAGTTCTTC
CSVAHYNEQFF
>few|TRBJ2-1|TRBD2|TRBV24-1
TGTGCCACCAGTGCCGGGACTAGCGGGAGTTACAATGAGCAGTTCTTC
CATSAGTSGSYNEQFF
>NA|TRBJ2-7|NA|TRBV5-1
TGCGCCAGCAGCCCCCCCGGCTACGAGCAGTACTTC
CASSPPGYEQYF
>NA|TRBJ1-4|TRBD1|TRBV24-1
TGTGCCACCAGTGACTCAGGGGGAAAACTGTTTTTT
CATSDSGGKLFF
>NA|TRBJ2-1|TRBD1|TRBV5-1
TGCGCCAGCAGAGGACAGGGGTACAATGAGCAGTTCTTC
CASRGQGYNEQFF
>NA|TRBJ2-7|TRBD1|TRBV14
TGTGCCAGCACCCAGGGTAGAGGGGGCGTATACGAGCAGTACTTC
CASTQGRGGVYEQYF
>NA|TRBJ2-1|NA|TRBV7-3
TGTGCCAGCAGCCTCAATAACGGGGCCTACAATGAGCAGTTCTTC
CASSLNNGAYNEQFF
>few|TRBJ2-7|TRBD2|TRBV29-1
TGCAGCGCGGGGGGAGCGGAGGCGCACGAGCAGTACTTC
CSAGGAEAHEQYF
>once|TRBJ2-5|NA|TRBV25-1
TGTGCCAGCAGTGAATCGCACCCCACGGGGGAGACCCAGTACTTC
CASSESHPTGETQYF
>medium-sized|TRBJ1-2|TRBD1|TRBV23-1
TGCGCCAGCACCCGACAGGGACCTTATGGCTACACCTTC
CASTRQGPYGYTF
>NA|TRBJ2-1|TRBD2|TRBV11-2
TGTGCCAGCAGCTTAGATGCGGGAGGGAGGGGCGAGCAGTTCTTC
CASSLDAGGRGEQFF
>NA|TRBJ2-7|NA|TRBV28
TGTGCCAGCAGTCCCCAGTCCTACGAGCAGTACTTC
CASSPQSYEQYF
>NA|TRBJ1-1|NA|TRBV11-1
TGTGCCAGCAGCTTTAGCCTCTCGGGTAGCACTGAAGCTTTCTTT
CASSFSLSGSTEAFF
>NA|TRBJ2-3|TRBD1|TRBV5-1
TGCGCCAGCAGCTTGGCCCAGGGGGCGGGAGATACGCAGTATTTT
CASSLAQGAGDTQYF
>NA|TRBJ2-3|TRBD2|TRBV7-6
TGTGCCAGCAGCTCCCTCAGCGGGAGGGGAGATACGCAGTATTTT
CASSSLSGRGDTQYF